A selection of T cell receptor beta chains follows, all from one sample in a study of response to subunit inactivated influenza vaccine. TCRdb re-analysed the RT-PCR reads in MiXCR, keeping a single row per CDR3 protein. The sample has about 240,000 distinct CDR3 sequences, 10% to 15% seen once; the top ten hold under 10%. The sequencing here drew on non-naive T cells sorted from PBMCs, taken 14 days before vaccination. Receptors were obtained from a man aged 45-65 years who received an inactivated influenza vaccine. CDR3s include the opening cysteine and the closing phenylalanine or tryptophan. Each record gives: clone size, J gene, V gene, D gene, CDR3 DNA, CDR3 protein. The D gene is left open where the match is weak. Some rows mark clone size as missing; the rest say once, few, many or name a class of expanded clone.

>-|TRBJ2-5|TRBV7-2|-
TGTGCCAGCAGCTTCCAAGAGTTGGGGACCCAGTACTTC
CASSFQELGTQYF
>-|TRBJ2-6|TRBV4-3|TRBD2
TGCGCCAGCAGCCAGGGACTAGTATCTGGGGCCAACGTCCTGACTTTC
CASSQGLVSGANVLTF
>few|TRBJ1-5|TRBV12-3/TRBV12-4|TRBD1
TGTGCCAGCAGCCTACAGGGGAACAGCAATCAGCCCCAGCATTTT
CASSLQGNSNQPQHF
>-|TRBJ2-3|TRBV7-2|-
TGTGCCAGCAGCCTGGGGCTCGAAACAGATACGCAGTATTTT
CASSLGLETDTQYF
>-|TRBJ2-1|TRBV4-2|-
TGTGCCAGCAGCCAATTGAAGAGCGGGTACAATGAGCAGTTCTTC
CASSQLKSGYNEQFF
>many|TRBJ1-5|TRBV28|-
TGTGCCAGCAGTCCCTCGGTGGGACTCGGGACGATTTGGGATCAGCCCCAGCATTTT
CASSPSVGLGTIWDQPQHF
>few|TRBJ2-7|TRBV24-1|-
TGTGCCACCAGTGATTTGGTCGAGCAGTACTTC
CATSDLVEQYF
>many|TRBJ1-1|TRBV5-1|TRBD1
TGCGCCAGCAGCGGGACAGGGTATGATGAAGCTTTCTTT
CASSGTGYDEAFF
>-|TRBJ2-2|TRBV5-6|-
TGTGCCAGCAGCCGGGGGTCGATCACCGGGGAGCTGTTTTTT
CASSRGSITGELFF
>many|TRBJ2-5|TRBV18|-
TGTGCCAGCTCACCCTCGGGTAGAGAGACCCAGTACTTC
CASSPSGRETQYF
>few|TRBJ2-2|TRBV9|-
TGTGCCAGCAGCGTAGCTGGTCAGTCGACCGGGGAGCTGTTTTTT
CASSVAGQSTGELFF
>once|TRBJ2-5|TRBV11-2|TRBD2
TGTGCCAGCAGCTTAACTAGCGGGGGCTTGCAGACCCAGTACTTC
CASSLTSGGLQTQYF
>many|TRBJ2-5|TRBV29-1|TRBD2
TGCAGCGTTAACGGACTAGCGGGAGGGTACCAAGAGACCCAGTACTTC
CSVNGLAGGYQETQYF
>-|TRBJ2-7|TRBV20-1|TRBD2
TGCAGTGCTAGAGATGATAGGCGGGAGTCGGACGAGCAGTACTTC
CSARDDRRESDEQYF
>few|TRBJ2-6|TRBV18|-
TGTGCCAGCTCACTTCCTTCTGGGGCCAACGTCCTGACTTTC
CASSLPSGANVLTF
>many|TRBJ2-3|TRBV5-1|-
TGCGCCAGCAGCTACGCAATATCTAGCACAGATACGCAGTATTTT
CASSYAISSTDTQYF
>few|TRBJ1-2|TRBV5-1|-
TGCGCCAGCAGCACCGGACAGAGGGGGTACACCTTC
CASSTGQRGYTF
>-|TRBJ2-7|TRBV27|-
TGTGCCAGCAGTTCCATCCCGGACAGCGGCTACGAGCAGTACTTC
CASSSIPDSGYEQYF
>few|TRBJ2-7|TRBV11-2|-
TGTGCCAGCAGCTTAGGACGGGACCTGTACTTC
CASSLGRDLYF
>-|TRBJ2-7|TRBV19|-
TGTGCCAGTAGAAGGGACGGTTCCTACGAGCAGTACTTC
CASRRDGSYEQYF
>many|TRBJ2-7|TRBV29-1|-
TGCAGCGTTGTGAACAGGTTCCACGAGCAGTACTTC
CSVVNRFHEQYF
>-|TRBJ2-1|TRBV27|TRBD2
TGTGCCAGCATACGGCTAGCGGGGGCCACCCGAGCATACAATGAGCAGTTCTTC
CASIRLAGATRAYNEQFF
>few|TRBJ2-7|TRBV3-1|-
TGTGCCAGCAGCCAGAAAGGGACAAACGAGCAGTACTTC
CASSQKGTNEQYF
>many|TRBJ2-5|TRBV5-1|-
TGCGCCAGCAGCTTGGCCCAGGGGGGGCAAGAGACCCAGTACTTC
CASSLAQGGQETQYF
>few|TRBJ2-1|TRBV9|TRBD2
TGTGCCAGAGCGGGAGGGCGAAATGAGCAGTTCTTC
CARAGGRNEQFF
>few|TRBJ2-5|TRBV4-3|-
TGCGCCAGCAGCCCAACGTTACAGGTCTACCAAGAGACCCAGTACTTC
CASSPTLQVYQETQYF
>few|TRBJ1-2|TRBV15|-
TGTGCCACCAGCAGAGAAAGCTATGGCTACACCTTC
CATSRESYGYTF
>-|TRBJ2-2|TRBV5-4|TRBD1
TGTGCCAGCAGCTTGAGCGGGACAGGGGAACGGGAGCTGTTTTTT
CASSLSGTGERELFF
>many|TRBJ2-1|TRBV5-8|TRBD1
TGTGCCAGCAGCTTGGAAGGACAGGGCTACAATGAGCAGTTCTTC
CASSLEGQGYNEQFF
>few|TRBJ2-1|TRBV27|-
TGTGCCAGCAGTTTATTGGTGGGGGGCTCCTACAATGAGCAGTTCTTC
CASSLLVGGSYNEQFF
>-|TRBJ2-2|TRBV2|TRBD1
TGTGCCAGCAGGCACGGACAGGGGTCGTCCGGGGAGCTGTTTTTT
CASRHGQGSSGELFF
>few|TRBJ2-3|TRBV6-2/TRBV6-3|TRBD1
TGTGCCAGCAGTTCCTGGACAGGGACAGATACGCAGTATTTT
CASSSWTGTDTQYF
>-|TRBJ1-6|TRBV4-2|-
TGTGCCAGCAGCCCCAATCGGAGGGATAATTCACCCCTCCACTTT
CASSPNRRDNSPLHF
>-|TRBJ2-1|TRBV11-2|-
TGTGCCAGCAGCGCCGGAGCGGGGTGGCGGGGGCTTCACAATGAGCAGTTCTTC
CASSAGAGWRGLHNEQFF
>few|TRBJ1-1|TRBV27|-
TGTGCCAGCAGGGGATCGACGATCACTGAAGCTTTCTTT
CASRGSTITEAFF
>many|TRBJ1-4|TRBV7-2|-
TGTGCCAGCAGTTCACAAGGGGGAACAACTAATGAAAAACTGTTTTTT
CASSSQGGTTNEKLFF
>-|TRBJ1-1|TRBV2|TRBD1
TGTGCCAGCAGTCCAGAGGGGGCGAACACTGAAGCTTTCTTT
CASSPEGANTEAFF
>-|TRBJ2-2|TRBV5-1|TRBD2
TGCGCCAGCACCCGACTAGCGGGGGATACCGGGGAGCTGTTTTTT
CASTRLAGDTGELFF
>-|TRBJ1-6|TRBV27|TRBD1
TGTGCCAGCAGTTTTTGGGGACAGGGGTATGATTCACCCCTCCACTTT
CASSFWGQGYDSPLHF